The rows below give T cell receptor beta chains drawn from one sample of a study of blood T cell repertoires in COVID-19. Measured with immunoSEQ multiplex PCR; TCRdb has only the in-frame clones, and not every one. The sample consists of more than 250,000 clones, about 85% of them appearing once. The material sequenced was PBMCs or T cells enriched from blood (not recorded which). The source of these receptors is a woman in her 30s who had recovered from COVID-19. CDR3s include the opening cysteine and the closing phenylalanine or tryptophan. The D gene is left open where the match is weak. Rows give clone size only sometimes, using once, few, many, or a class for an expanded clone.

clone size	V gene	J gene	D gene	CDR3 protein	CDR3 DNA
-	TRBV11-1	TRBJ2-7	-	CASSQTYSYEQYF	TGTGCCAGCAGCCAAACCTACTCCTACGAGCAGTACTTC
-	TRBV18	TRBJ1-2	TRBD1	CASSPEDRPNYGYTF	TGTGCCAGCTCACCCGAGGACAGGCCCAACTATGGCTACACCTTC
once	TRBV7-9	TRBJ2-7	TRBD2	CASSRERTRRGSEQYF	TGTGCCAGCAGCAGAGAAAGGACTAGGCGGGGATCCGAGCAGTACTTC
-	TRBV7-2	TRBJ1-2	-	CASSSPNNYGYTF	TGTGCCAGCAGCTCCCCAAATAACTATGGCTACACCTTC
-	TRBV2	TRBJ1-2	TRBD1	CASSRTGGKEYGYTF	TGTGCCAGCAGCCGGACAGGGGGAAAGGAGTATGGCTACACCTTC
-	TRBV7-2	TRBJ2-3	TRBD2	CASRPPRTSGVRDTQYF	TGTGCCAGCAGACCCCCCCGGACTAGCGGAGTAAGGGATACGCAGTATTTT
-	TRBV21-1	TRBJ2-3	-	CASTQKRASTDTQYF	TGTGCCAGCACCCAGAAGCGGGCTTCCACAGATACGCAGTATTTT
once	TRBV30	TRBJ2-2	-	CAWSVTGNRNTGELFF	TGTGCCTGGAGTGTAACGGGGAACCGGAACACCGGGGAGCTGTTTTTT
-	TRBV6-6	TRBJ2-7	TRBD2	CASSPIAGLSYEQYF	TGTGCCAGCAGTCCAATAGCGGGGCTCTCCTACGAGCAGTACTTC
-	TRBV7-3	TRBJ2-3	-	CASSTDWADTQYF	TGTGCCAGCAGCACGGACTGGGCGGATACGCAGTATTTT
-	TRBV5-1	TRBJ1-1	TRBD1	CASTEDRVNTEAFF	TGCGCCAGCACCGAGGACAGGGTGAACACTGAAGCTTTCTTT
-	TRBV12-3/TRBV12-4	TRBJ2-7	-	CATGRGEQYF	TGTGCCACCGGCCGGGGCGAGCAGTACTTC
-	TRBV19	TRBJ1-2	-	CASTNFADSQDYGYTF	TGTGCCAGTACCAACTTTGCGGACAGCCAAGACTATGGCTACACCTTC
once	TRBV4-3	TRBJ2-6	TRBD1	CASSQDWAGGFGANVLTF	TGCGCCAGCAGCCAAGATTGGGCAGGGGGCTTTGGGGCCAACGTCCTGACTTTC
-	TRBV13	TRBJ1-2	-	CASSLGQGATNYGYTF	TGTGCCAGCAGCTTAGGACAGGGAGCCACTAACTATGGCTACACCTTC
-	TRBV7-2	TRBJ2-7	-	CASSSQGQSYEQYF	TGTGCCAGCAGCTCGCAGGGGCAGTCTTACGAGCAGTACTTC
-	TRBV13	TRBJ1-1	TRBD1	CASSLQTGGSTEAFF	TGTGCCAGCAGCTTACAGACAGGGGGGAGCACTGAAGCTTTCTTT
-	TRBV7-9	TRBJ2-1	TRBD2	CASSPAGSSYNEQFF	TGTGCCAGCAGCCCAGCGGGGAGCTCCTACAATGAGCAGTTCTTC
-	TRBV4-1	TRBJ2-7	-	CASSRLAWNEQYF	TGCGCCAGCAGCCGGCTAGCCTGGAACGAGCAGTACTTC
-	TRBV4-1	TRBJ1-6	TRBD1	CASSQARGLYNSPLHF	TGCGCCAGCAGCCAGGCCAGGGGGCTCTATAATTCACCCCTCCACTTT
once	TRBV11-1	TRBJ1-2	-	CASSHGISSTF	TGTGCCAGCAGTCACGGGATCTCTTCCACCTTC
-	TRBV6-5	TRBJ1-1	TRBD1	CASSSGRGTEAFF	TGTGCCAGCAGTTCGGGCAGGGGGACTGAGGCTTTCTTT
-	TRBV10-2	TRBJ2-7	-	CASSDASSYEQYF	TGCGCCAGCAGTGACGCGAGCTCCTACGAGCAGTACTTC
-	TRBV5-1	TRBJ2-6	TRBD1	CASSLTGLGANVLTF	TGCGCCAGCAGCCTGACAGGGTTAGGGGCCAACGTCCTGACTTTC
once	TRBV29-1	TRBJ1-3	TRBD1	CSVQSGDRGFSASGNTIYF	TGCAGCGTTCAATCGGGGGACAGGGGATTCTCGGCCTCTGGAAACACCATATATTTT
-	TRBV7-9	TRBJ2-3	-	CASSTDRTDTQYF	TGTGCCAGCAGCACAGACAGGACAGATACGCAGTATTTT
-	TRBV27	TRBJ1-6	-	CATRREGGWSPLHF	TGTGCCACCAGAAGGGAAGGGGGATGGTCACCCCTCCACTTT
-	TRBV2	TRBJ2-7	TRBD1	CASTRDRSSYEQYF	TGTGCCAGCACCCGGGACAGGTCGTCCTACGAGCAGTACTTC
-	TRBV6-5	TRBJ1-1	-	CASSYRQDTEAFF	TGTGCCAGCAGTTACCGACAGGACACTGAAGCTTTCTTT
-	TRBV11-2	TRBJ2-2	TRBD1	CASSAGTGNKNTGELFF	TGTGCCAGCAGCGCTGGGACAGGCAACAAGAACACCGGGGAGCTGTTTTTT
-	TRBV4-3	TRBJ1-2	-	CASSQDRGRNGYTF	TGCGCCAGCAGCCAAGATCGGGGTAGGAATGGCTACACCTTC
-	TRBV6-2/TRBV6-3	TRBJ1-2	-	CASSTRTGGYTF	TGTGCCAGCAGTACCAGAACAGGAGGCTACACCTTC
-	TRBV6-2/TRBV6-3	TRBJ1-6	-	CASSYPSSGHSNSPLHF	TGTGCCAGCAGTTACCCGAGTTCGGGACACTCTAACTCACCCCTCCACTTT
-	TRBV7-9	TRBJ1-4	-	CASSLAPYGRGANEKLFF	TGTGCCAGCAGCCTTGCCCCATATGGTCGGGGGGCTAATGAAAAACTGTTTTTT
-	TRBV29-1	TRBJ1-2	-	CSVEEGTRALAYGYTF	TGCAGCGTTGAAGAGGGGACAAGGGCCCTGGCCTATGGCTACACCTTC
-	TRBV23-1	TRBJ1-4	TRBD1	CASSGYTEGASNEKLFF	TGCGCCAGCAGTGGATATACTGAGGGGGCATCTAATGAAAAACTGTTTTTT
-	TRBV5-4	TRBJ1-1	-	CASSFGGIRNTEAFF	TGTGCCAGCAGCTTCGGGGGTATAAGGAACACTGAAGCTTTCTTT
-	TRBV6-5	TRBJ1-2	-	CASSYSKESGYTF	TGTGCCAGCAGTTACTCGAAAGAGTCTGGCTACACCTTC
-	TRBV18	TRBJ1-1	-	CASSPLLEVTEAFF	TGTGCCAGCTCACCCCTGCTCGAGGTCACTGAAGCTTTCTTT
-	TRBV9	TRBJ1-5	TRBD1	CASSVRGQGQPQHF	TGTGCCAGCAGCGTCAGGGGGCAGGGTCAGCCCCAGCATTTT
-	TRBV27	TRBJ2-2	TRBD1	CASSLLAGGTGELFF	TGTGCCAGCAGTTTATTGGCAGGGGGTACCGGGGAGCTGTTTTTT
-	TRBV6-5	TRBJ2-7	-	CASEEIYEQYF	TGTGCCAGCGAGGAAATCTACGAGCAGTACTTC
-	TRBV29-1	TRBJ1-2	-	CSVDRREDYGYTF	TGCAGCGTTGACAGGCGAGAAGACTATGGCTACACCTTC
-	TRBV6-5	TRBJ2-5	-	CASSYGGGLEETQYF	TGTGCCAGCAGTTACGGGGGCGGACTAGAAGAGACCCAGTACTTC
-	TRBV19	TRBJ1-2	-	CASSMQGRSNGYTF	TGTGCCAGTAGTATGCAGGGAAGATCTAATGGCTACACCTTC
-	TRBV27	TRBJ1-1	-	CASSSQGQPRSTEAFF	TGTGCCAGCAGTTCCCAGGGCCAACCACGTTCTACTGAAGCTTTCTTT
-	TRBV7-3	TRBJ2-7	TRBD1	CASSLDRVEQYF	TGTGCCAGCAGCTTGGACAGGGTCGAGCAGTACTTC